Listed here are 6 T cell receptor beta chains from one sample, sequenced in a study of T cell clonality in common variable immunodeficiency. Clones were read by immunoSEQ multiplex PCR, and TCRdb kept only the in-frame ones, dropping some. The sample contains about 60,000 clones, none occurring once; approximately 1.6% lies in the top ten. The specimen was peripheral blood mononuclear cells. The origin of the receptors is a person aged 18 to 75 in good health.

This clone was counted at least ten times. The read ends 3 residues early relative to the CDR3; the germline J gene fills the gap. The chain couples TRBV7-2 to TRBJ2-7, with D perhaps TRBD2 (6 bases). The CDR3 is made up of 14 amino acids. The V and J ends lost 2 bases and 4 bases respectively, with 12 bases between them. In germline, CDR1 is SGHTA, CDR2 FQGNSA. The CDR3 reads CASSLTGTPYEQYF. The CDR3 DNA, read in part, is TGTGCCAGCAGCTTAACCGGGACTCCATACGAG.

The sample holds many counts of this clone. The DNA ends 3 residues before the CDR3 does, and the rest of the CDR3 is filled in from the germline J gene. The rearrangement joins TRBV29-1 to TRBJ1-2; a weak D match, TRBD1 (5 bases). CDR1 and CDR2 from the germline V gene are SQVTM and ANQGSEA. V shed 4 bases and J shed 4 bases, with 13 bases lying between them. This CDR3 is 13 amino acids long. The covered CDR3 bases are TGCAGCGTTGGCGGACAATCGGTCTATGGC. This gives the protein CSVGGQSVYG. The entire CDR3 protein is CSVGGQSVYGYTF.

In its sample, this clone was seen many times. Coverage ceases 3 residues before the CDR3 finishes, and the germline J gene fills in the end. This sequence joins TRBV20-1 and TRBJ2-3, with TRBD2 matching 9 bases. The CDR3 has 14 residues. Germline CDR1 and CDR2: DFQATT and SNEGSKA (reference sequence). Losses at the gene ends were 1 base for V and 4 bases for J; bases not matched to a gene: 3. CDR3 region: CSARGAGGSDTQYF. CDR3 DNA (partial): TGCAGTGCTAGAGGTGCGGGAGGGTCAGATACG.

This clone occurred many times. The sequenced fragment ends 3 residues before the CDR3 boundary, so the rest is inferred from the germline J gene. V and J are TRBV13 and TRBJ2-2; 8 positions match TRBD1. CDR1 is PRHDT and CDR2 is FYEKMQ in the germline V gene (reference sequence). This CDR3 is built from 18 residues. Partial CDR3 DNA: TGTGCCAGCAGCTTTCGATCCGACCGGACAGGGATAGGAGGAGAG. Translation gives CASSFRSDRTGIGGE. The CDR3, in full, reads CASSFRSDRTGIGGELFF.

The table lists this clone with many counts. The read ends 3 residues shy of where the CDR3 ends; the end is completed using the germline J gene. The chain joins TRBV2 to TRBJ1-1; D is ambiguous. V lost 8 bases to trimming and J lost 1 base, with 8 bases between them. This CDR3 has 12 amino acids. Germline-derived CDR1 and CDR2 are SNHLY and FYNNEI. The CDR3 loop reads CASGSGNTEAFF. The part of the CDR3 DNA that was read is TGTGCCAGCGGTTCAGGGAACACTGAA.

This clone was seen a handful of times. The read ends 3 residues early relative to the CDR3; the germline J gene fills the gap. The gene calls are TRBV2 and TRBJ2-7; D may be TRBD2 (5 bases). This CDR3 contains 14 residues. Germline-derived CDR1 and CDR2 are SNHLY and FYNNEI. V lost 0 bases and J 3 bases, leaving 9 bases between the germline ends. The DNA read from the CDR3 is TGTGCCAGCAGTGAAGCTTCACTAGTCTACGAG. It is translated as CASSEASLVYE. The CDR3, in full, reads CASSEASLVYEQYF.